These 22 T cell receptor beta chains originate from one sample sequenced in a study of cytomegalovirus exposure and HLA in healthy donors. The primer mix had 60 Vbeta and 13 Jbeta primers. Profiling relied on immunoSEQ multiplex PCR, and the TCRdb table lists in-frame clones only, not all of them. The sample includes about 150,000 clones, 70% to 90% seen only once; the top ten take 2.3%. Input material: PBMCs. All receptors come from a woman aged 18-29 years in good health and CMV-seronegative.

The rearrangement uses TRBV6-1 and TRBJ2-4; D possibly corresponds to TRBD1 (6 bases). The germline V gene has CDR1 MNHNS and CDR2 SASEGT. This CDR3 contains 14 residues. V was cut by 3 bases and J by 6 bases, with 12 bases left in between. DNA of the CDR3: TGTGCCAGCAGTGATTGGGGACAAGGAAACATTCAGTACTTC. Translating gives CASSDWGQGNIQYF.

This rearrangement joins TRBV19 to TRBJ1-2; D unresolved. The CDR3 spans 13 residues. Trimming pared 3 bases from V and 4 bases from J, leaving 9 bases between. From germline, CDR1 is LNHDA and CDR2 SQIVND (reference sequence). The CDR3 bases are TGTGCCAGTAGTATGACGGAGAGCTATGGCTACACCTTC. Translated: CASSMTESYGYTF. Drawing the rest from reference TRBV19 and TRBJ1-2, the complete variable domain is DGGITQSPKYLFRKEGQNVTLSCEQNLNHDAMYWYRQDPGQGLRLIYYSQIVNDFQKGDIAEGYSVSREKKESFPLTVTSAQKNPTAFYLCASSMTESYGYTFGSGTRLTVV.

The V and J genes are TRBV19 and TRBJ1-6; D remains ambiguous. Germline V CDR1 and CDR2: LNHDA, SQIVND (reference sequence). Between the trimmed V and J ends, which lost 10 bases and 10 bases, there was a span of 17 bases. The CDR3 runs 13 residues. The CDR3 bases are TGTGCCAAGCGTCGGCTCCCTAGATCACCCCTCCACTTT. It is translated as CAKRRLPRSPLHF.

The genes are TRBV7-2 and TRBJ2-7; D gene unclear. This CDR3 comprises 13 residues. V lost 2 bases and J lost 6, with 11 bases in between. Germline assignment: CDR1 SGHTA and CDR2 FQGNSA. CDR3 DNA sequence: TGTGCCAGCAGCTTAACGGTAGCTTTCGAGCAGTACTTC. Translated: CASSLTVAFEQYF.

The gene calls are TRBV29-1 and TRBJ2-1; TRBD2 matches at 9 bases. Trimming removed 3 bases from V and 6 bases from J; junction bases left unmatched: 15. Germline V gives CDR1 SQVTM, CDR2 ANQGSEA. This CDR3 has 17 amino acids. CDR3 in amino acids: CSVDWRLAGEISNEQFF. The CDR3, as DNA: TGCAGCGTTGACTGGCGCTTAGCGGGAGAAATAAGCAATGAGCAGTTCTTC.

The chain is built from TRBV7-9 and TRBJ2-7, with a possible D match to TRBD1 (6 bases). Germline loops: CDR1 SEHNR, CDR2 FQNEAQ (reference sequence). The V and J ends lost 8 bases and 5 bases respectively, with 16 bases between them. The CDR3 consists of 13 residues. The CDR3, as DNA: TGTGCCAGCCGGGACGGGGACATGGACGAGCAGTACTTC. Encoded protein: CASRDGDMDEQYF.

This sequence joins TRBV10-3 and TRBJ2-1; D is perhaps TRBD1 (7 bases). The V gene lost 8 bases and the J gene lost 5 bases, with 13 bases spanning the gap. Germline V CDR1 and CDR2: ENHRY, SYGVKD. The CDR3 is 13 amino acids. CDR3 region: CAIAGGLHNEQFF. Here the CDR3 DNA reads TGTGCCATCGCAGGGGGACTTCACAATGAGCAGTTCTTC.

The rearrangement joins TRBV25-1 to TRBJ1-2; 9 bases fit TRBD1. CDR3 size: 15 residues. Looked up from germline, CDR1 is MGHDK and CDR2 is SYGVNS. J gave up 2 bases and V 4 bases, and 5 bases lay outside the gene matches. The chain's CDR3 is CASSGSGTGNYGYTF. CDR3 nucleotide sequence: TGTGCCAGCAGTGGGTCCGGGACAGGGAACTATGGCTACACCTTC.

A single count supports this clone. V and J are TRBV2 and TRBJ2-5; TRBD2 matches 12 bases. CDR3 length: 15 amino acids. Per germline, CDR1 SNHLY and CDR2 FYNNEI. J lost 5 bases, V lost 7 bases, and 8 bases had no gene match. CDR3 coding DNA: TGTGCCAGCACGACCGGACTAGCGGGGACGGAGACCCAGTACTTC. Translated, it gives CASTTGLAGTETQYF.

In DNA form, the CDR3 reads TGTGCCAGCAGCGTGGGAGTGGGGGGGGTTGAAAACATTCAGTACTTC. Encoded protein: CASSVGVGGVENIQYF. The V and J genes are TRBV9 and TRBJ2-4; 7 bases fit TRBD2. With V trimmed by 2 bases and J by 5 bases, 10 bases remained unmatched. Germline V gives CDR1 SGDLS, CDR2 YYNGEE. This CDR3 contains 16 residues.

J is TRBJ2-1 and V is TRBV29-1, with TRBD2 matching 9 bases. CDR1 and CDR2 (germline): SQVTM, ANQGSEA. The CDR3 is made up of 14 amino acids. V was pared by 7 bases and J by 2 bases, with 6 bases of the junction left unmatched. CDR3 residues: CSAFRTSAYNEQFF. DNA for the CDR3: TGCAGCGCTTTTAGGACTAGCGCCTACAATGAGCAGTTCTTC.

The chain carries TRBV18 and TRBJ2-7; 7 bases fit TRBD1. With V trimmed by 3 bases and J by 3 bases, 8 bases remained unmatched. In germline, CDR1 is KGHSH, CDR2 LQKENI. The CDR3 is 15 residues long. The CDR3: CASSPNPGGYYEQYF. The CDR3 DNA reads as TGTGCCAGCTCACCTAACCCAGGGGGTTACTACGAGCAGTACTTC.

The chain combines TRBV5-1 with TRBJ2-1; 12 bases agree with TRBD2. The CDR3 contains 15 residues. Germline CDR1 reads SGHRS; CDR2 reads YFSETQ. The ends lost 0 bases at V and 8 bases at J; junction bases unmatched: 3. The CDR3 DNA is TGCGCCAGCAGCTTGGGACTAGCGGGAGTAGATGAGCAGTTCTTC. Amino acids: CASSLGLAGVDEQFF.

The J gene is TRBJ1-1, the V gene TRBV2; 7 bases align to TRBD1. V was clipped by 6 bases and J by 6 bases; unmatched bases: 10. The CDR3 runs 14 residues. Germline CDR1 is SNHLY and CDR2 is FYNNEI. CDR3 protein: CASRTGNWMPEAFF. As DNA, the CDR3 is TGTGCCAGCAGGACAGGGAATTGGATGCCTGAAGCTTTCTTT.

CDR3 amino acids: CASSSYSSGAYEQYF. As DNA, the CDR3 is TGTGCCAGTAGTTCGTACTCCAGCGGTGCCTACGAGCAGTACTTC. This rearrangement joins TRBV19 to TRBJ2-7; possibly TRBD2 for D (5 bases). CDR1 and CDR2 from the germline V gene are LNHDA and SQIVND (reference sequence). The CDR3 contains 15 residues. V lost 5 bases and J 2 bases, leaving 16 bases between the germline ends.

The chain combines TRBV7-2 with TRBJ2-2, with D possibly matching TRBD1 (6 bases). Germline V lookup: CDR1 SGHTA, CDR2 FQGNSA. The CDR3 totals 17 residues. Trimming stripped 3 bases from V and 1 base from J, with 15 bases between. DNA of the CDR3: TGTGCCAGCAGCTTTTTTACCGGGACAAGGAACACCGGGGAGCTGTTTTTT. Protein product: CASSFFTGTRNTGELFF.

This sequence joins TRBV13 and TRBJ2-7; 10 bases match TRBD2. The CDR3 totals 16 residues. After removal of 4 bases from V and 2 bases from J, the junction contained 8 bases not matched to a gene. Per the germline V gene, CDR1 is PRHDT and CDR2 is FYEKMQ (reference sequence). The CDR3 DNA reads as TGTGCCAGCAGCTGGTTAGCGGGAGGCCCCACCTACGAGCAGTACTTC. Amino acid sequence: CASSWLAGGPTYEQYF.

The CDR3 coding sequence is TGTGCCAGCAGTTGGGGACAGGGGGATGGCTACACCTTC. As protein: CASSWGQGDGYTF. The genes are TRBV28 and TRBJ1-2; 11 positions agree with TRBD1. V trimming: 4 bases; J trimming: 6 bases; junction bases outside the gene matches: 1. The germline CDR1 and CDR2 sequences are MDHEN and SYDVKM. The CDR3 has 13 amino acids.

This clone appeared a few times. The V gene is TRBV12-5, the J gene TRBJ2-3; D uncertain. The CDR3 loop spans 13 amino acids. Trimming removed 1 base from V and 6 bases from J, with 8 bases in between. The V gene's germline CDR1 is LGHNT and CDR2 FRNRAP. This chain's CDR3 is CASGLAEIDTQYF. DNA for the CDR3: TGTGCTAGTGGTTTGGCCGAGATCGATACGCAGTATTTT.

In its sample, this clone was seen once. The chain uses TRBV9 and TRBJ2-1; TRBD1 matches at 9 bases. The V gene's germline CDR1 is SGDLS and CDR2 YYNGEE. V lost 0 bases and J lost 5; bases outside the gene matches: 6. The length of the CDR3 is 16 residues. The CDR3 sequence is CASSVVPGQGDNEQFF. CDR3 DNA: TGTGCCAGCAGCGTAGTTCCGGGACAGGGTGACAATGAGCAGTTCTTC.

This chain links TRBV4-1 with TRBJ2-1, with 12 nucleotides matching TRBD2. The CDR3 consists of 16 residues. Germline V gene data show CDR1 as MGHRA and CDR2 as YSYEKL. Losses at the gene ends were 2 bases for V and 7 bases for J; bases not matched to a gene: 6. CDR3 protein: CASSQPTSGRGNEQFF. The CDR3 DNA sequence: TGCGCCAGCAGCCAACCGACTAGCGGGAGAGGAAATGAGCAGTTCTTC.

In this sample, this clone turned up once. This chain links TRBV6-5 with TRBJ2-7; a weak D match, TRBD2 (5 bases). V was clipped by 2 bases and J by 3 bases, with 14 bases between them. The CDR3 is 15 amino acids. Germline V gives CDR1 MNHEY, CDR2 SVGAGI. The CDR3 loop reads CASSYGVAQNYEQYF. The CDR3 region has the DNA TGTGCCAGCAGTTACGGAGTAGCGCAAAACTACGAGCAGTACTTC.